This T cell receptor beta chain was sequenced during a study of T-cell memory formation after mild COVID-19. Background on the study: For the most part, TCR clusters were specific to one donor. Findings and caveats of the study: A second wave of clones peaked on day 37, and their SARS-CoV-2 specificity went unconfirmed. The pre-infection memory compartment contained some responding clones, suggesting cross-reactive memory joined. Clones shrinking from day 15 to 85 showed even CD4/CD8 mixes; later expanders tilted CD4+.

CDR1 is SSHAT, CDR2 FNYEAQ, per germline (reference sequence). The CDR3 consists of 15 residues. V dropped 5 bases and J dropped 8; count of bases not matched to a gene: 7. MiXCR was run by TCRdb on the 5' RACE reads, yielding one entry per CDR3 protein. Of about 400,000 distinct CDR3 sequences in the sample, 23% were seen once. On this clonotype: Its cognate antigen is unknown.

The origin of this receptor is an adult woman who had mild COVID-19 (a few samples of this study predate the infection). Cell type and time point are not known. The V and J genes are TRBV7-7 and TRBJ1-4, with 11 nucleotides matching TRBD1. Source material: PBMCs or a T cell subset sorted from them (not recorded which). CDR3 loop: CASSPGQGAGEKLFF. The DNA of the CDR3 is TGTGCCAGCAGCCCTGGACAGGGGGCCGGGGAAAAACTGTTTTTT. Full variable domain (remainder filled in from reference TRBV7-7 and TRBJ1-4): GAGVSQSPRYKVTKRGQDVTLRCDPISSHATLYWYQQALGQGPEFLTYFNYEAQPDKSGLPSDRFSAERPEGSISTLTIQRTEQRDSAMYRCASSPGQGAGEKLFFGSGTQLSVL.